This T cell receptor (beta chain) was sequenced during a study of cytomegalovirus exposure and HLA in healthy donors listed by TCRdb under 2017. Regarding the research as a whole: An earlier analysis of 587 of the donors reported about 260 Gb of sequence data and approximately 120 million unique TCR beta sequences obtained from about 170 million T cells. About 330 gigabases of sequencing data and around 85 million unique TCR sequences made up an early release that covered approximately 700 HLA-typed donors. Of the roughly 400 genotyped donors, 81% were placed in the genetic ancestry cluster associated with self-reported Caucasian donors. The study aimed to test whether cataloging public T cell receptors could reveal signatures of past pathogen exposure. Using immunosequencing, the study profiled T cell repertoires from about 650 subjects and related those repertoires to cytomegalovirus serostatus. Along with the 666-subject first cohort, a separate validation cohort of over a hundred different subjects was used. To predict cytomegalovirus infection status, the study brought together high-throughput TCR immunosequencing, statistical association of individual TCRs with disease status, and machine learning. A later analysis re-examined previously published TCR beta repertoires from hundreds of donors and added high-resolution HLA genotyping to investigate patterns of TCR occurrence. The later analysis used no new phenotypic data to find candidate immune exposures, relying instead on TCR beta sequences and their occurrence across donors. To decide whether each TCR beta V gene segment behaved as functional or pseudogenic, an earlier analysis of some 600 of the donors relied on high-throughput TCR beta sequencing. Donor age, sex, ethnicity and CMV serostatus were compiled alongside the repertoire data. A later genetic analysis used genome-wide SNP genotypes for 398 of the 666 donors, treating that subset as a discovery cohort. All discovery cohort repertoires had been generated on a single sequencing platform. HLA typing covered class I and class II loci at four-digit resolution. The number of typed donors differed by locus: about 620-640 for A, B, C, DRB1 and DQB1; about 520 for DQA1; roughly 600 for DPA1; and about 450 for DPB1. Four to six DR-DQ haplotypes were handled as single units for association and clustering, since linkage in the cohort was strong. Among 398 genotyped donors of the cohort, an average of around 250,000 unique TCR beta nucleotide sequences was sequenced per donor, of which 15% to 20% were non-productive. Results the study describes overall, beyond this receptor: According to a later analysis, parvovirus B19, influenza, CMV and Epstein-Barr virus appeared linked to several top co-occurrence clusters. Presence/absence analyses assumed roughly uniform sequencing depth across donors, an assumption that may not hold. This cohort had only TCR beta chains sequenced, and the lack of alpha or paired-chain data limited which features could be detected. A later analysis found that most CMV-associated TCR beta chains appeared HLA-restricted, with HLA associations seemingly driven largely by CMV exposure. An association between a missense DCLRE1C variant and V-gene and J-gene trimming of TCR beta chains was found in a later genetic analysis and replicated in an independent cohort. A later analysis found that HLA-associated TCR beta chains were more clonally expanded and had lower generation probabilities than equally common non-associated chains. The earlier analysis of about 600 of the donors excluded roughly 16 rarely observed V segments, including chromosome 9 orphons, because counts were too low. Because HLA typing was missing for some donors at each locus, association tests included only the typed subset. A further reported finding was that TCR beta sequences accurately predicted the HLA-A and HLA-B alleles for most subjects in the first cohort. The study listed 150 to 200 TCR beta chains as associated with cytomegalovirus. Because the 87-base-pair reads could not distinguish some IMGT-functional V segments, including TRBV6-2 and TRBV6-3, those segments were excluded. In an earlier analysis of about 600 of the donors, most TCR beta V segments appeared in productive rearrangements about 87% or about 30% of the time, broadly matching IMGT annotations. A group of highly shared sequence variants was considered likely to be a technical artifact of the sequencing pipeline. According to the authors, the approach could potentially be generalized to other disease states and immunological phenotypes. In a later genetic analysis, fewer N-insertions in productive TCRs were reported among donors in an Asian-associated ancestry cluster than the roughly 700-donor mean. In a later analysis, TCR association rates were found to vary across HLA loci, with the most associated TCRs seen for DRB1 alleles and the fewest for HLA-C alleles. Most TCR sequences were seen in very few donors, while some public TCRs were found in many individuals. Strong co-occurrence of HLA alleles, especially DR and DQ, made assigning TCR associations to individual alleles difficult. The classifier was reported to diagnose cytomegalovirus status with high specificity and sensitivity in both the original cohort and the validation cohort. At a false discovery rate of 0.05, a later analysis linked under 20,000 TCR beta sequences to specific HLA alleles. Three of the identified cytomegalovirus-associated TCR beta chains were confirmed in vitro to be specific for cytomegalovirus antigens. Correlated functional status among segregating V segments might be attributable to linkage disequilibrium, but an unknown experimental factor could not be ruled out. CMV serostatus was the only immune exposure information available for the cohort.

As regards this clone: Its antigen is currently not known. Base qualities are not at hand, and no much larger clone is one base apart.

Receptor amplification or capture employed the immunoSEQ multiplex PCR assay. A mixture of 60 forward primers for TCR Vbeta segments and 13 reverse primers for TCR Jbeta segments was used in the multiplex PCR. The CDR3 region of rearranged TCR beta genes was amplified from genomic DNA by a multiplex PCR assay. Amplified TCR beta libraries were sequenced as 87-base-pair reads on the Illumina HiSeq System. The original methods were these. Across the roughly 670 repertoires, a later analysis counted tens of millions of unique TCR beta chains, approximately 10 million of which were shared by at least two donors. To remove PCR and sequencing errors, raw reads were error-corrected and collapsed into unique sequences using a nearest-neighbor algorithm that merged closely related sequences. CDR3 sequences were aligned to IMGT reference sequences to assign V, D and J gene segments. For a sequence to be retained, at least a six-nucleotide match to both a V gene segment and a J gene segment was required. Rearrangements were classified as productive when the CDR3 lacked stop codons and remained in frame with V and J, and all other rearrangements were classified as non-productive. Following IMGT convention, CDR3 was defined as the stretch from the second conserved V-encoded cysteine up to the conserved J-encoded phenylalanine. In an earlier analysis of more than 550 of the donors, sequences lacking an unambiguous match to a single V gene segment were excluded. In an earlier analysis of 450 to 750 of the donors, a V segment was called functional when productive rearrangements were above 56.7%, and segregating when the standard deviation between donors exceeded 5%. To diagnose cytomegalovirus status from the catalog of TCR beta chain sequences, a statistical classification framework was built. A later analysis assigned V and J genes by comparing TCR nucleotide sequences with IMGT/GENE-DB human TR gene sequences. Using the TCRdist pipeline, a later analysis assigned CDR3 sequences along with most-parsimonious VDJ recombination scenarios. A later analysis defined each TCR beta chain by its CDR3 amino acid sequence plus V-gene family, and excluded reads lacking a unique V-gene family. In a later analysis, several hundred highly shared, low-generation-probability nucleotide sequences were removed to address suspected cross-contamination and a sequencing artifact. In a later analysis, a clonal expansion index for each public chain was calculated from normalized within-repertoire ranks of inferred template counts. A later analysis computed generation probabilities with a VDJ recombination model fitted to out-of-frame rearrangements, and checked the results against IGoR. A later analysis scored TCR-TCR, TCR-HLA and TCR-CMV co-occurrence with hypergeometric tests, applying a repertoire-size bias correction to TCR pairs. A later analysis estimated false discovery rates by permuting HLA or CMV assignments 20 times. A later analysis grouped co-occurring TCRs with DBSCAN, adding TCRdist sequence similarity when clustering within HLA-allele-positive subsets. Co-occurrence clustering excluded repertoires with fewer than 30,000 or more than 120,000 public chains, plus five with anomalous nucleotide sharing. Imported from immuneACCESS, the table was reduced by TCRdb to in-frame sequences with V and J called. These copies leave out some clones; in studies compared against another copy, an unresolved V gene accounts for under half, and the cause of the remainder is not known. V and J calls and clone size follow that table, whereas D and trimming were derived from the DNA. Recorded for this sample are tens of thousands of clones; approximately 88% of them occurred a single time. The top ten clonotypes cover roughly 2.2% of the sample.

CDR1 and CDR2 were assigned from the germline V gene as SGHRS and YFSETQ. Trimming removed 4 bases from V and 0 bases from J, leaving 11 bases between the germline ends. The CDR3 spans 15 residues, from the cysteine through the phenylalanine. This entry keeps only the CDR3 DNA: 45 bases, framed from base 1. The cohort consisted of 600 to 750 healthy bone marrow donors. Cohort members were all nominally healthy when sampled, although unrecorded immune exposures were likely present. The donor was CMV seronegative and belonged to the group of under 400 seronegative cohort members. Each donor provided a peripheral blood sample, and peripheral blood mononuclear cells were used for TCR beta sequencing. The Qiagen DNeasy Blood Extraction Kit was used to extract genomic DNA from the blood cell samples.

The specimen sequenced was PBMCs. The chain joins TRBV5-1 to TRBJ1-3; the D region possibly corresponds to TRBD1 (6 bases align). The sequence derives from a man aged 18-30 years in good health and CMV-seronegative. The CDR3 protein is CASSPGQLSGNTIYF. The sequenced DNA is TGCGCCAGCAGCCCCGGACAGCTCTCTGGAAACACCATATATTTT.